This section outlines one TCR beta chain sequence together with its context. From germline, CDR1 is ENHRY and CDR2 SYGVKD. The CDR3 has 15 residues. Trimming took off 6 bases at V and 0 bases at J, with 13 bases between the two ends. The entry originates in a study of blood T cell repertoires in COVID-19. Study-level background: The cDNA or gDNA used as material had been derived from T cells, B-cell-depleted T cells, or PBMCs.

TCRdb's copy holds only in-frame clones and misses some; the assay was immunoSEQ multiplex PCR. The table records over 350,000 clones, more than 85% of them present only once. The clonotype originates from a woman aged 30 to 39 with acute or convalescent COVID-19. This chain joins TRBV10-3 and TRBJ2-3; D may be TRBD1 (5 bases). Material for sequencing was peripheral blood. DNA of the CDR3: TGTGCCATCAGACTGACTGGGGCTAGCACAGATACGCAGTATTTT. Amino acids: CAIRLTGASTDTQYF.